This entry features one T cell receptor delta chain sequence. This CDR3 is built from 19 residues. Germline V gene data show CDR1 as TSWWSYY and CDR2 as QGS. The V segment lost 4 bases and the J segment 0 bases; nucleotides outside the gene matches: 12. This sample is drawn from a study of gamma-delta T cells after stem cell transplantation. TCRdb processed the RT-PCR reads again with the CATT caller. The sample shows roughly 12,000 delta-chain clones, under 45% of them seen only once. The sequenced material came from gamma-delta T cells. V is TRDV1 and J is TRDJ1; 12 bases are a match to TRDD3. The origin of this receptor is a human donor. It is not recorded whose cells these are; they may come from a transplant donor. CDR3 nucleotide sequence: TGTGCTCTTGGGGGGTTCTTTCTGGGGGATACGCCGTACACCGATAAACTCATCTTT. It codes for CALGGFFLGDTPYTDKLIF.